The 14 T cell receptor beta chains reported below all come from one sample, sequenced in a study of blood T cell repertoires in COVID-19. Here immunoSEQ multiplex PCR was the method, and the copy in TCRdb shows in-frame clones only, minus some. The sample lists around 68,000 clones; about 85% were seen once. Sequenced sample: peripheral blood. Every receptor here comes from a man aged 80 or over with acute or convalescent COVID-19.

The chain carries TRBV5-1 and TRBJ2-3; possible D gene TRBD2, 5 bases. The CDR3 totals 12 residues. The V end lost 4 bases, the J end lost 3 bases, and 6 bases lay between the germline ends. CDR1 is SGHRS and CDR2 is YFSETQ in the germline V gene. The CDR3 reads CASSEGTDTQYF. DNA for the CDR3: TGCGCCAGCAGCGAGGGAACAGATACGCAGTATTTT.

CDR3 residues: CSASDRNTEAFF. CDR3 in DNA: TGCAGTGCTAGTGACAGGAACACTGAAGCTTTCTTT. V usage is TRBV20-1 and J usage is TRBJ1-1; D may be TRBD1 (5 bases). V lost 3 bases and J 1 base, leaving 6 bases between the germline ends. The germline CDR1 and CDR2 sequences are DFQATT and SNEGSKA (reference sequence). CDR3 length equals 12 residues.

This clone was observed once. V gene TRBV27 combines with J gene TRBJ2-2; no definite D call. The CDR3 runs to 16 residues. The germline V gene encodes CDR1 MNHEY and CDR2 SMNVEV (reference sequence). Between the trimmed V and J ends, which lost 6 bases and 0 bases, there was a span of 14 bases. CDR3: CASRRIGEANTGELFF. CDR3 nucleotides: TGTGCCAGCAGAAGAATTGGAGAGGCGAACACCGGGGAGCTGTTTTTT.

The chain is built from TRBV10-3 and TRBJ2-2; 8 positions agree with TRBD2. V lost 4 bases and J lost 5; bases outside the gene matches: 6. The CDR3 loop spans 15 amino acids. CDR1 is ENHRY and CDR2 is SYGVKD in the germline V gene. CDR3 DNA sequence: TGTGCCATCAGTGGAGCGGGAGTAAATACCGGGGAGCTGTTTTTT. Translating gives CAISGAGVNTGELFF.

The gene calls are TRBV7-9 and TRBJ2-7; no clear D. The length of the CDR3 is 14 residues. V gave up 5 bases and J gave up 0 bases, with 11 bases separating them. Germline V gives CDR1 SEHNR, CDR2 FQNEAQ (reference sequence). CDR3 sequence (DNA): TGTGCCAGCAGCCCGCCGCCACTCTCCTACGAGCAGTACTTC. Translating gives CASSPPPLSYEQYF.

The chain has TRBV6-5 and TRBJ2-7; 7 nucleotides match TRBD2. Per germline, CDR1 MNHEY and CDR2 SVGAGI. J gave up 3 bases and V 2 bases, and 4 bases lay outside the gene matches. The CDR3 is 14 residues long. CDR3 nucleotides: TGTGCCAGCAGTTACGGTGCGGGAGTCTACGAGCAGTACTTC. It yields the protein CASSYGAGVYEQYF.

The chain carries TRBV6-2 or TRBV6-3 and TRBJ2-1, with a possible D match to TRBD1 (5 bases). Between the trimmed V and J ends, which lost 6 bases and 10 bases, there was a span of 10 bases. The CDR3 is 11 amino acids. Germline V CDR1 and CDR2: MNHEY, SVGEGT. The CDR3 nucleotides are TGTGCCAGCAGCTTACACAGGGAGCAGTTCTTC. This sequence encodes CASSLHREQFF.

V usage is TRBV30 and J usage is TRBJ1-6, with a weak D call TRBD1 (5 bases). The CDR3 contains 17 residues. From germline, CDR1 is GTSNPN and CDR2 SVGIG (reference sequence). The V end lost 0 bases, the J end lost 6 bases, and 18 bases lay between the germline ends. The chain's CDR3 is CAWSVRQGSFTNSPLHF. CDR3 nucleotides: TGTGCCTGGAGTGTACGGCAGGGTTCTTTCACTAATTCACCCCTCCACTTT.

The chain couples TRBV27 to TRBJ1-1; D might be TRBD1 (6 bases). The V end lost 6 bases, the J end lost 4 bases, and 24 bases lay between the germline ends. This CDR3 is built from 17 residues. CDR1 and CDR2 from the germline V gene are MNHEY and SMNVEV (reference sequence). The CDR3 DNA reads TGTGCCAGCAGCCTTAAGATGACGGGGGGCGCGGTCACTGAAGCTTTCTTT. Protein sequence: CASSLKMTGGAVTEAFF.

The chain combines TRBV12-5 with TRBJ2-7; the match to TRBD2 covers 10 bases. The V gene end was trimmed by 4 bases and the J gene end by 5 bases; junction bases not matched to a gene: 8. CDR1 and CDR2 (germline): LGHNT, FRNRAP. CDR3 length: 15 residues. CDR3 sequence (DNA): TGTGCTAGTGGTTCTAGGGGACTAGCGTTCCACGAGCAGTACTTC. Residues: CASGSRGLAFHEQYF.

The V call is TRBV19, the J call TRBJ2-7; D ambiguous. Germline V gives CDR1 LNHDA, CDR2 SQIVND (reference sequence). The CDR3 is made up of 14 amino acids. The V gene lost 0 bases and the J gene lost 3 bases, with 9 bases spanning the gap. The CDR3 loop is CASSIDNTLYEQYF. CDR3 DNA: TGTGCCAGTAGTATAGATAACACCCTCTACGAGCAGTACTTC.

V gene TRBV7-2 combines with J gene TRBJ1-2, with D maybe TRBD1 (5 bases). The CDR3 length is 16 residues. Per the germline V gene, CDR1 is SGHTA and CDR2 is FQGNSA. Trimming left V 1 base short and J 2 bases short, with 14 bases between. The CDR3: CASSLGGGGGNYGYTF. The CDR3 nucleotides are TGTGCCAGCAGCTTAGGTGGAGGCGGGGGAAACTATGGCTACACCTTC. Together with reference TRBV7-2 and TRBJ1-2, the CDR3 gives the full variable domain: GAGVSQSPSNKVTEKGKDVELRCDPISGHTALYWYRQSLGQGLEFLIYFQGNSAPDKSGLPSDRFSAERTGGSVSTLTIQRTQQEDSAVYLCASSLGGGGGNYGYTFGSGTRLTVV.

J is TRBJ2-7 and V is TRBV10-3; 10 bases are a match to TRBD2. The CDR3 extends over 14 amino acids. The V gene's germline CDR1 is ENHRY and CDR2 SYGVKD. Trimming removed 7 bases from V and 6 bases from J; junction bases left unmatched: 9. The CDR3 here is CAITQGLARSEQYF. The CDR3 nucleotides read TGTGCCATCACCCAGGGACTAGCGCGCTCCGAGCAGTACTTC.

The chain joins TRBV7-7 to TRBJ2-1; D is undetermined. Trimming shortened V by 0 bases and J by 10 bases, and 13 bases separated the two germline ends. Germline loops: CDR1 SSHAT, CDR2 FNYEAQ (reference sequence). This CDR3 is built from 14 residues. The CDR3 is CASSLALGSKEQFF. Here the CDR3 DNA reads TGTGCCAGCAGCTTAGCGCTAGGCAGTAAGGAGCAGTTCTTC.